Following are 9 T cell receptor beta chains from one sample sequenced in a study of OX40 agonist ivuxolimab in advanced cancers. Profiled with immunoSEQ multiplex PCR; TCRdb holds only in-frame clones, not every one. This repertoire shows tens of thousands of clones, more than 85% found once; its top ten account for 0.44%. This material consisted of CD4+ or CD8+ T cells sorted from blood, taken in a trial of the OX40 agonist ivuxolimab. Receptors originate from an adult with an advanced solid tumor such as melanoma, head and neck, liver or kidney cancer.

The V and J genes are TRBV7-2 and TRBJ2-7; no firm D call. The length of the CDR3 is 14 residues. Trimming left V 1 base short and J 3 bases short, with 10 bases between. CDR1 SGHTA and CDR2 FQGNSA come from the germline V gene. This chain's CDR3 is CASSLGGSYYEQYF. In nucleotides, the CDR3 is TGTGCCAGCAGCTTAGGAGGCTCCTACTACGAGCAGTACTTC.

The chain combines TRBV5-1 with TRBJ1-1; D might be TRBD1 (6 bases). Germline assignment: CDR1 SGHRS and CDR2 YFSETQ. Trimming took off 5 bases at V and 0 bases at J, with 14 bases between the two ends. The CDR3 loop spans 15 amino acids. Written as DNA, the CDR3 is TGCGCCAGCAGTACCGGGACAACCATGAACACTGAAGCTTTCTTT. Translation gives CASSTGTTMNTEAFF.

The chain recombines TRBV6-5 with TRBJ1-2; a possible D gene is TRBD1 (5 bases). Trimming took off 7 bases at V and 4 bases at J, with 13 bases between the two ends. The CDR3 is made up of 13 amino acids. In germline, CDR1 is MNHEY, CDR2 SVGAGI. The CDR3: CASNNGAGYGYTF. For the CDR3, the DNA is TGTGCCAGCAATAATGGGGCTGGCTATGGCTACACCTTC.

This sequence joins TRBV4-1 and TRBJ2-2, with D possibly matching TRBD2 (5 bases). This CDR3 is 14 amino acids long. Trimming shortened V by 1 base and J by 11 bases, and 14 bases separated the two germline ends. Germline CDR1 MGHRA, CDR2 YSYEKL. CDR3 region: CASSQVVVRTELFF. The DNA of the CDR3 is TGCGCCAGCAGCCAAGTCGTGGTCCGGACTGAGCTGTTTTTT.

This chain links TRBV15 with TRBJ2-1, with D possibly matching TRBD2 (5 bases). The CDR3 loop spans 14 amino acids. Per germline, CDR1 LNHNV and CDR2 YYDKDF (reference sequence). Trimming took off 0 bases at V and 7 bases at J, with 10 bases between the two ends. The CDR3 loop is CATSRDRGINEQFF. In DNA form, the CDR3 reads TGTGCCACCAGCAGAGATCGGGGAATAAATGAGCAGTTCTTC.

This chain joins TRBV7-9 and TRBJ2-1, with 7 bases matching TRBD2. This CDR3 contains 16 residues. The germline CDR1 and CDR2 sequences are SEHNR and FQNEAQ (reference sequence). V lost 5 bases and J lost 2; bases outside the gene matches: 9. CDR3 residues: CASSPTKREAYNEQFF. The CDR3 DNA reads TGTGCCAGCAGCCCCACCAAGCGGGAAGCCTACAATGAGCAGTTCTTC. The whole variable domain, remainder taken from reference TRBV7-9 and TRBJ2-1, is DTGVSQNPRHKITKRGQNVTFRCDPISEHNRLYWYRQTLGQGPEFLTYFQNEAQLEKSRLLSDRFSAERPKGSFSTLEIQRTEQGDSAMYLCASSPTKREAYNEQFFGPGTRLTVL.

The J gene is TRBJ1-3, the V gene TRBV6-5, with 9 bases matching TRBD1. V shed 7 bases, J shed 4 bases, and the junction held 5 bases outside the gene matches. CDR3 length: 14 residues. Germline CDR1 is MNHEY and CDR2 is SVGAGI. This chain's CDR3 is CASTSGTGGNTIYF. DNA of the CDR3: TGTGCCAGCACCTCAGGGACAGGGGGAAACACCATATATTTT.

This sequence joins TRBV5-1 and TRBJ2-1, with D maybe TRBD2 (6 bases). The CDR3 runs 15 residues. V lost 1 base and J 1 base, leaving 9 bases between the germline ends. In germline, CDR1 is SGHRS, CDR2 YFSETQ. CDR3 sequence reads: CASSLLGGSYNEQFF. In DNA, the CDR3 is TGCGCCAGCAGCTTGTTGGGAGGTTCCTACAATGAGCAGTTCTTC.

This clone was seen only once. One end of the junction fails to match germline, which may point to a read error. The DNA of the CDR3 is TGCAGTGCAAACCTCGACAGGGGGCACCGCTTT. This codes for CSANLDRGHRF. This chain connects TRBV20-1 to TRBJ1-1; 10 positions agree with TRBD1. This CDR3 spans 11 amino acids. CDR1 is DFQATT, CDR2 SNEGSKA, per germline (reference sequence).